Described below is a single T cell receptor (beta chain) sequence and its context. Its target is unknown. This sample is part of a study of OX40 agonist ivuxolimab in advanced cancers. Across the study: Patients were given ivuxolimab, an antibody that agonizes OX40 (CD134). Whole-study findings and limits: Partial responders at 0.1-3.0 mg/kg showed near-lowest clonal expansion. Certain nonresponding patients likewise had low normalized T-cell clonal expansion. At 0.1 to 3.0 mg/kg, clonal expansion of CD4+ and CD8+ blood T cells had occurred by week 6.

TCRdb keeps only in-frame clones here, not all; method: immunoSEQ multiplex PCR. The sample yields tens of thousands of clones, around 87% seen once. V was trimmed by 1 base and J by 4 bases, leaving 16 bases between them. The CDR3 is 16 residues long. Germline V lookup: CDR1 SGHDN, CDR2 FVKESK. This rearrangement joins TRBV14 to TRBJ1-2, with D unclear. The sequencing used CD4+ or CD8+ T cells sorted from blood, collected in a trial of the OX40 agonist ivuxolimab. The sequence came from an adult with an advanced solid tumor such as melanoma, head and neck, liver or kidney cancer. The CDR3 DNA is TGTGCCAGCAGCCAAGTCTTTAGCGGACTTAGCTATGGCTACACCTTC. Translated: CASSQVFSGLSYGYTF.